The 9 T cell receptor beta chains in this list originate from one sample, sequenced in a study of cytomegalovirus exposure and HLA in healthy donors. The PCR employed 60 Vbeta primers together with 13 Jbeta primers. Only in-frame clones appear in the TCRdb table, and some are missing; sequencing was by immunoSEQ multiplex PCR. The data show about 190,000 clones, around four fifths seen once. Specimen: PBMCs. Receptors were obtained from a man aged 50 to 59 in good health and CMV-seronegative.

For the CDR3, the DNA is TGCGCCAGCAGCTTGGGGACACACTTCACCGGGGAGCTGTTTTTT. This codes for CASSLGTHFTGELFF. The chain uses TRBV5-1 and TRBJ2-2, with D possibly matching TRBD1 (5 bases). The CDR3 spans 15 residues. Trimming took off 0 bases at V and 4 bases at J, with 10 bases between the two ends. Germline CDR1 reads SGHRS; CDR2 reads YFSETQ.

This clone was counted at least ten times. The chain has TRBV28 and TRBJ2-7; D is unclear. V lost 5 bases and J lost 3, with 17 bases in between. In germline, CDR1 is MDHEN, CDR2 SYDVKM. The CDR3 spans 15 residues. CDR3 in amino acids: CASSTSRGPNYEQYF. In DNA, the CDR3 is TGTGCCAGCAGTACTTCACGTGGGCCCAACTACGAGCAGTACTTC. The full variable domain, with the rest looked up from reference TRBV28 and TRBJ2-7, is DVKVTQSSRYLVKRTGEKVFLECVQDMDHENMFWYRQDPGLGLRLIYFSYDVKMKEKGDIPEGYSVSREKKERFSLILESASTNQTSMYLCASSTSRGPNYEQYFGPGTRLTVT.

The chain employs TRBV9 and TRBJ2-2, with 9 bases aligning to TRBD1. V was clipped by 3 bases and J by 2 bases; unmatched bases: 11. The V gene's germline CDR1 is SGDLS and CDR2 YYNGEE. CDR3 size: 18 residues. CDR3 sequence reads: CASSDRDRDLINTGELFF. The DNA of the CDR3 is TGTGCCAGCAGCGATAGGGACAGGGACCTCATCAACACCGGGGAGCTGTTTTTT.

The gene calls are TRBV15 and TRBJ1-1, with a possible D match to TRBD1 (6 bases). V dropped 0 bases and J dropped 5 bases, with 13 bases sitting between them. The CDR3 covers 15 residues. The germline V gene encodes CDR1 LNHNV and CDR2 YYDKDF (reference sequence). The CDR3 region is CATSRDTGRRTEAFF. The DNA of the CDR3 is TGTGCCACCAGCAGAGATACAGGGAGAAGAACTGAAGCTTTCTTT.

This chain connects TRBV19 to TRBJ2-1; possible D gene TRBD2, 5 bases. The V gene lost 5 bases and the J gene lost 12 bases, with 14 bases spanning the gap. The CDR3 is 12 amino acids. Germline lookup yields CDR1 LNHDA and CDR2 SQIVND (reference sequence). CDR3 nucleotides: TGTGCCAGTAGTTCGACGGGCCGGGGGCAGTTCTTC. Translated: CASSSTGRGQFF.

The chain links TRBV7-9 to TRBJ1-4; D possibly corresponds to TRBD1 (5 bases). V lost 5 bases to trimming and J lost 6 bases, with 19 bases between them. Germline V gives CDR1 SEHNR, CDR2 FQNEAQ (reference sequence). The CDR3 runs to 16 residues. The chain's CDR3 is CASSHTGEGRYEKLFF. The CDR3 region has the DNA TGTGCCAGCAGCCACACGGGGGAAGGCCGCTATGAAAAACTGTTTTTT.

The chain uses TRBV7-9 and TRBJ2-1; D not certain. The ends were cut back, 5 bases at V and 0 bases at J, with 11 bases in the middle. From germline, CDR1 is SEHNR and CDR2 FQNEAQ (reference sequence). CDR3 size: 15 residues. In DNA, the CDR3 is TGTGCCAGCAGCCCCACATCGGGCTCCTACAATGAGCAGTTCTTC. It encodes CASSPTSGSYNEQFF.

The gene calls are TRBV7-3 and TRBJ2-1; D remains ambiguous. The CDR3 spans 14 residues. Trimming removed 5 bases from V and 4 bases from J, with 12 bases in between. Germline CDR1 SGHTA, CDR2 FQGTGA. The CDR3 spells CASSRSGLYNEQFF. In DNA form, the CDR3 reads TGTGCCAGCAGCCGTTCTGGCTTATACAATGAGCAGTTCTTC.

The J gene is TRBJ2-5, the V gene TRBV28; TRBD2 aligns across 10 bases. The V segment lost 3 bases and the J segment 5 bases; nucleotides outside the gene matches: 6. Germline V lookup: CDR1 MDHEN, CDR2 SYDVKM. The CDR3 runs 15 residues. The CDR3 is CASSFPSGSSETQYF. CDR3 sequence (DNA): TGTGCCAGCAGTTTCCCTAGCGGGAGTAGTGAGACCCAGTACTTC. The full variable domain, completed using reference TRBV28 and TRBJ2-5, is DVKVTQSSRYLVKRTGEKVFLECVQDMDHENMFWYRQDPGLGLRLIYFSYDVKMKEKGDIPEGYSVSREKKERFSLILESASTNQTSMYLCASSFPSGSSETQYFGPGTRLLVL.